The text below deals with one T cell receptor beta chain. Its antigen is undetermined. CDR3 size: 16 residues. The authors made TCR beta cDNA libraries by 5'RACE template switching. This switching added a universal primer site and UMIs. TCRdb reprocessed the 5' RACE reads and stores each CDR3 protein as one record, lacking DNA. In all, the sample yields 300,000 to 450,000 distinct CDR3 sequences. The data are from a study of T cells expressing NK-cell markers. At the level of the study: Underlying the TCR beta repertoires were sorted CD3+CD56+NKG2C+, CD3+CD56+NKG2C- and CD3+CD56-NKG2C+ T cells. Seven HCMV-seropositive donors and one seronegative donor made up the eight sequenced donors.

General study points: Roughly 6 of the donors carried dominant NKG2C+ clonotypes that took up about 1.0-8% of their CD8+ T cells.

The clonotype originates from a man between 18 and 69 years old in good health. V usage is TRBV12-3 or TRBV12-4 and J usage is TRBJ2-7; TCRdb's assignment of TRBD2 cannot be checked, as there is no DNA. The sequencing input was blood T cells: a sorted CD56 or NKG2C T cell subset, CD4+ or CD8+ T cells, or bulk PBMC T cells (not recorded which). The CDR3 is CASSSVAGLPSYEQYF.